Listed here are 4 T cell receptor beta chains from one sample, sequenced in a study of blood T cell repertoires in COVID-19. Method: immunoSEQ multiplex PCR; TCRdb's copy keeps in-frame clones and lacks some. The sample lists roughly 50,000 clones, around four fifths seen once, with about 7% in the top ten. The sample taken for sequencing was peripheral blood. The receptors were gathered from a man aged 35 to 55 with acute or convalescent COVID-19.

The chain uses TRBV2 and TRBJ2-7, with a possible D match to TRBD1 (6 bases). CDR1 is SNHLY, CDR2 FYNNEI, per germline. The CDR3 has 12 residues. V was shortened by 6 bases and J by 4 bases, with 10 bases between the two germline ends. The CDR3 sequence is CASRDRIYEQYF. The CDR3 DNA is TGTGCCAGCAGGGACAGAATTTACGAGCAGTACTTC.

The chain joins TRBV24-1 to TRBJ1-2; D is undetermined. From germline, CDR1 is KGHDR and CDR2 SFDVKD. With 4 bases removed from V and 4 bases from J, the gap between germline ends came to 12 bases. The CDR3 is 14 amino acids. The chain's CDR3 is CATSDSSGSYGYTF. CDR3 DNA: TGTGCCACCAGTGACTCTAGCGGTAGCTATGGCTACACCTTC.

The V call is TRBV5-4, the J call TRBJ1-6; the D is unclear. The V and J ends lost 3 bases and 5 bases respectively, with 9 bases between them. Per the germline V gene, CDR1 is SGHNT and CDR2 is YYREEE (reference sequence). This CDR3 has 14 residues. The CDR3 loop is CASSSPLDNSPLHF. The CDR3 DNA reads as TGTGCCAGCAGCTCGCCACTAGATAATTCACCCCTCCACTTT.

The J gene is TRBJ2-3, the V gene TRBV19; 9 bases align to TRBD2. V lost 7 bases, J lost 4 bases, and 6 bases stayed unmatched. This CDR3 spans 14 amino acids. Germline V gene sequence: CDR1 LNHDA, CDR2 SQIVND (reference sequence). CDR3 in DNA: TGTGCCAGTACTGCGGGGGGGATACCAGATACGCAGTATTTT. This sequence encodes CASTAGGIPDTQYF.